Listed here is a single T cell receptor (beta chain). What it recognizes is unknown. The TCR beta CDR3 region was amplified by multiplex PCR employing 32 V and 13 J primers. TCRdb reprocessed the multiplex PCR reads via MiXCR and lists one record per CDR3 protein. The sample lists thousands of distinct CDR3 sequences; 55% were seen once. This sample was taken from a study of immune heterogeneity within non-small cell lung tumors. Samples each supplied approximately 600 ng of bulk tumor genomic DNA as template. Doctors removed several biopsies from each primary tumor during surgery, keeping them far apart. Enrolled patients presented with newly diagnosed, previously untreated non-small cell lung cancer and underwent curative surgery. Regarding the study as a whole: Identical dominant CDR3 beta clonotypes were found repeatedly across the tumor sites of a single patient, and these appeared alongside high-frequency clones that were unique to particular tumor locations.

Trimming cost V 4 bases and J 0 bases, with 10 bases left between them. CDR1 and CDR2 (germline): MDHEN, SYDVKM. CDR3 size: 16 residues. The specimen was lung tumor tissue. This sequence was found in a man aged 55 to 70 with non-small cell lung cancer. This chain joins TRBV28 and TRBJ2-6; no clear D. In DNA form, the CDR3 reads TGTGCCAGCAGTTCTCGGATGAGCTCTGGGGCCAACGTCCTGACTTTC. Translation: CASSSRMSSGANVLTF.